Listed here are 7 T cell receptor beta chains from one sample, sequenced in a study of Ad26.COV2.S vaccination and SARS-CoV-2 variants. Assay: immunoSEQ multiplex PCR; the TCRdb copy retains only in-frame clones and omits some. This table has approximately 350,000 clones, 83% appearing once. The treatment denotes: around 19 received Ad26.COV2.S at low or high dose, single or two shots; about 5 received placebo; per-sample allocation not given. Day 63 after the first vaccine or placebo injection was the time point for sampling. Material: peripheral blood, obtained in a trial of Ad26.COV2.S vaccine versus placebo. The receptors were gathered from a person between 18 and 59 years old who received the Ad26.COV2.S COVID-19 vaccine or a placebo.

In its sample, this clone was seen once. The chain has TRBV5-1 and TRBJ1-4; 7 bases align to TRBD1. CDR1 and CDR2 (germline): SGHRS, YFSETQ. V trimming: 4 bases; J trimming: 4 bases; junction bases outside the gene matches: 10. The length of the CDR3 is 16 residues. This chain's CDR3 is CASSGGTVLDNEKLFF. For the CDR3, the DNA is TGCGCCAGCAGCGGCGGGACAGTCCTCGATAATGAAAAACTGTTTTTT.

CDR3 sequence reads: CASSEREFRTGELFF. In DNA, the CDR3 is TGTGCCAGCAGCGAAAGGGAATTTAGGACCGGGGAGCTGTTTTTT. This chain uses TRBV7-3 with TRBJ2-2; D is unresolved. The CDR3 is made up of 15 amino acids. The germline CDR1 and CDR2 sequences are SGHTA and FQGTGA. The ends were cut back, 5 bases at V and 5 bases at J, with 15 bases in the middle.

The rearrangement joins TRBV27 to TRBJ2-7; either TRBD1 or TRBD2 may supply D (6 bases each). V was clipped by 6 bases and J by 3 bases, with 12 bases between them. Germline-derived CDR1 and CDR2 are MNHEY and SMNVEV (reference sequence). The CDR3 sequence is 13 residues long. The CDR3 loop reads CASSRGAGYEQYF. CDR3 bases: TGTGCCAGCAGCAGGGGAGCGGGCTACGAGCAGTACTTC.

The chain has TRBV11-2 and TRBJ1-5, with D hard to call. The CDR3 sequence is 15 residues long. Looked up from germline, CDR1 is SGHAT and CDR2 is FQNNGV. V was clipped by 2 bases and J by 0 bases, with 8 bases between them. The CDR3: CASSLSGDSNQPQHF. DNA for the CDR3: TGTGCCAGCAGCTTATCCGGGGATAGCAATCAGCCCCAGCATTTT. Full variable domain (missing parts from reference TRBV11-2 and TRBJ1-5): EAGVAQSPRYKIIEKRQSVAFWCNPISGHATLYWYQQILGQGPKLLIQFQNNGVVDDSQLPKDRFSAERLKGVDSTLKIQPAKLEDSAVYLCASSLSGDSNQPQHFGDGTRLSIL.

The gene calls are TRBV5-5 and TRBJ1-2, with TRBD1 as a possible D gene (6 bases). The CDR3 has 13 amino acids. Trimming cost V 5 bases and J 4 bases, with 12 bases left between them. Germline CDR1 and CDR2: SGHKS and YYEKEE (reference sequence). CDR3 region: CASRIQGSYGYTF. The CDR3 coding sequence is TGTGCCAGCAGGATACAGGGCTCCTATGGCTACACCTTC.

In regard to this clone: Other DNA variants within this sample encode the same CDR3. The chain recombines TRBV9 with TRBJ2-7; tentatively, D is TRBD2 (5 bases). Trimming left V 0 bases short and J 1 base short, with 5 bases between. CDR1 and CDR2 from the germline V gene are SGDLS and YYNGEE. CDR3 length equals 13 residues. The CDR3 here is CASSVGTSYEQYF. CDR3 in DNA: TGTGCCAGCAGCGTAGGGACTTCCTACGAGCAGTACTTC.

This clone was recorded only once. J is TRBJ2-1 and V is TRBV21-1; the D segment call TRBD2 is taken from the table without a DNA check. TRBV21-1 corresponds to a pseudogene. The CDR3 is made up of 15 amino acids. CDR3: CASSRGTRKTNEQFF. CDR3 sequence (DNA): TGTGCCAGCAGCAGAGGGACTAGAAAAACCAATGAGCAGTTCTTC.